One and the same sample provided the 26 T cell receptor beta chains below, sequenced in a study of CD8 T cells in ankylosing spondylitis (dated by TCRdb to 2015 to 2018). Library preparation employed 5' RACE. Reads for this sample came from an Illumina HiSeq 2500. TCRdb reworked the public reads: Q25 trimming with fastp, MiXCR clone assembly, productive beta chains retained. When rows share a CDR3 protein, they turn into one entry using the most common DNA and genes. This sample is represented by 150,000 to 200,000 distinct CDR3 sequences; 15% to 20% of them were singletons. About 7.6% of the sample is held by the ten biggest clonotypes. Input material: blood, either unsorted or a sorted T cell fraction (not recorded which). The receptors were sampled from a male donor with ankylosing spondylitis or in good health (not recorded which).

The chain carries TRBV5-1 and TRBJ1-1; possible D gene TRBD1, 5 bases. Germline CDR1 reads SGHRS; CDR2 reads YFSETQ. Trimming took off 4 bases at V and 1 base at J, with 14 bases between the two ends. The CDR3 runs 15 residues. For the CDR3, the DNA is TGCGCCAGCAGCCCCTACCCGGGACGGAACACTGAAGCTTTCTTT. Translation gives CASSPYPGRNTEAFF.

As for this clonotype: A much larger clone is a single base away; this may be a read error. The chain uses TRBV11-2 and TRBJ2-3; D is unclear. Germline assignment: CDR1 SGHAT and CDR2 FQNNGV. This CDR3 region has 12 residues. CDR3 amino acids: CSSALQADTQYF. In nucleotides, the CDR3 is TGTTCCAGTGCACTTCAGGCAGATACGCAGTATTTT.

The chain carries TRBV5-6 and TRBJ2-1; 10 bases align to TRBD2. The CDR3 extends over 18 amino acids. CDR1 and CDR2 (germline): SGHDT, YYEEEE. The junction had 12 bases not matched to a gene; V was cut back by 0 bases and J by 6 bases. The CDR3 sequence: CASSLGVVPSGRVNEQFF. For the CDR3, the DNA is TGTGCCAGCAGCTTGGGGGTTGTGCCAAGCGGGAGGGTCAATGAGCAGTTCTTC. Combining the CDR3 with reference TRBV5-6 and TRBJ2-1 gives the whole variable domain DAGVTQSPTHLIKTRGQQVTLRCSPKSGHDTVSWYQQALGQGPQFIFQYYEEEERQRGNFPDRFSGHQFPNYSSELNVNALLLGDSALYLCASSLGVVPSGRVNEQFFGPGTRLTVL.

This clonotype has a handful of counts. The V call is TRBV23-1, the J call TRBJ2-7, with D unresolved. TRBV23-1 falls under the ORF class, with uncertain function. Trimming left V 0 bases short and J 4 bases short, with 13 bases between. The CDR3 is 15 residues long. This CDR3 reads CASSQSLPSRYEQYF. CDR3 in DNA: TGCGCCAGCAGTCAATCGTTGCCGTCTAGGTACGAGCAGTACTTC.

This clonotype was detected many times. The chain links TRBV5-1 to TRBJ2-7; 14 positions agree with TRBD2. V lost 4 bases and J lost 4; bases outside the gene matches: 7. The CDR3 runs to 16 residues. The germline V gene has CDR1 SGHRS and CDR2 YFSETQ. As DNA, the CDR3 is TGCGCCAGCAGCCCAAGACTAGCGGGAGGGAATTACGAGCAGTACTTC. Translated, it gives CASSPRLAGGNYEQYF.

CDR3 loop: CASSQDAASYEQYF. The CDR3 coding sequence is TGTGCCAGCAGCCAAGACGCGGCCTCCTACGAGCAGTACTTC. The chain has TRBV3-1 and TRBJ2-7; D unclear. The V gene's germline CDR1 is LGHDT and CDR2 YNNKEL (reference sequence). The CDR3 length is 14 residues. V gave up 0 bases and J gave up 0 bases, with 6 bases separating them.

This clonotype occurred many times. The chain joins TRBV24-1 to TRBJ2-2; a weak D match, TRBD2 (5 bases). Germline V gene lookup returns CDR1 KGHDR and CDR2 SFDVKD. There are 13 residues in the CDR3. The ends were cut back, 10 bases at V and 3 bases at J, with 11 bases in the middle. The CDR3 sequence is CATGPGDTGELFF. In nucleotides, the CDR3 is TGTGCCACAGGCCCCGGGGACACCGGGGAGCTGTTTTTT.

As concerns this clonotype: This may come from a read error, since a much larger clone is one base off. V gene TRBV20-1 combines with J gene TRBJ2-1; 11 bases align to TRBD2. Germline V gene lookup returns CDR1 DFQATT and CDR2 SNEGSKA (reference sequence). This CDR3 has 16 residues. The CDR3 loop reads CSASPGLAGDYNGQFF. DNA of the CDR3: TGCAGTGCTAGTCCCGGACTAGCGGGTGACTACAATGGGCAGTTCTTC.

This chain connects TRBV2 to TRBJ2-1; 11 bases map to TRBD2. The CDR3 is 14 amino acids. Germline CDR1 and CDR2: SNHLY and FYNNEI. With V trimmed by 5 bases and J by 7 bases, 4 bases remained unmatched. CDR3 sequence: CASSTSGSRNEQFF. The CDR3 coding sequence is TGTGCCAGCAGTACTAGCGGGAGCAGGAATGAGCAGTTCTTC. Complete variable domain (other parts from reference TRBV2 and TRBJ2-1): EPEVTQTPSHQVTQMGQEVILRCVPISNHLYFYWYRQILGQKVEFLVSFYNNEISEKSEIFDDQFSVERPDGSNFTLKIRSTKLEDSAMYFCASSTSGSRNEQFFGPGTRLTVL.

This clonotype came up a few times. The V call is TRBV28, the J call TRBJ1-1, with D tentatively TRBD1 (5 bases). Trimming pared 6 bases from V and 6 bases from J, leaving 17 bases between. The CDR3 extends over 14 amino acids. Germline loops: CDR1 MDHEN, CDR2 SYDVKM. CDR3 loop: CASSSGFFGSEAFF. CDR3 in DNA: TGTGCCAGCAGCTCAGGGTTTTTTGGATCTGAAGCTTTCTTT. Based on the CDR3 plus reference TRBV28 and TRBJ1-1, the full variable domain is DVKVTQSSRYLVKRTGEKVFLECVQDMDHENMFWYRQDPGLGLRLIYFSYDVKMKEKGDIPEGYSVSREKKERFSLILESASTNQTSMYLCASSSGFFGSEAFFGQGTRLTVV.

At least ten counts were recorded for this clonotype. CDR3 DNA sequence: TGTGCCAGCAGTACACGCTCCGGGACAGGGACAGATACGCAGTATTTT. Amino acids: CASSTRSGTGTDTQYF. The rearrangement uses TRBV12-3 or TRBV12-4 and TRBJ2-3; 9 bases match TRBD1. This CDR3 is built from 16 residues. With V trimmed by 5 bases and J by 3 bases, 9 bases remained unmatched.

This clonotype was counted at least ten times. The V call is TRBV12-3 or TRBV12-4, the J call TRBJ2-7, with D possibly being TRBD1 (6 bases). The CDR3 has 12 amino acids. The V end was cut by 4 bases, the J end by 2 bases, with 6 bases between. CDR3 nucleotide sequence: TGTGCCAGCAGTTACAGGGCCTACGAGCAGTACTTC. Translating gives CASSYRAYEQYF.

In this sample, this clonotype turned up many times. The chain combines TRBV29-1 with TRBJ1-1; TRBD1 matches 8 bases. Trimming at V came to 8 bases and at J to 8 bases, leaving 10 bases not matched to a gene. The CDR3 consists of 12 residues. CDR1 is SQVTM and CDR2 is ANQGSEA in the germline V gene. CDR3 coding DNA: TGCAGCACTAATAGAGGGACAGGCGAAGCTTTCTTT. This codes for CSTNRGTGEAFF.

This clonotype was found many times. The V gene is TRBV20-1, the J gene TRBJ2-1, with TRBD2 matching 10 bases. The germline gives CDR1 DFQATT, CDR2 SNEGSKA (reference sequence). After removal of 2 bases from V and 7 bases from J, the junction contained 8 bases not matched to a gene. This CDR3 region has 15 residues. CDR3 amino acids: CSARLRTSGMNEQFF. As DNA, the CDR3 is TGCAGTGCTAGACTACGGACTAGCGGAATGAATGAGCAGTTCTTC.

The J gene is TRBJ2-1, the V gene TRBV19; the D gene is possibly TRBD1 (5 bases). Germline values: CDR1 LNHDA, CDR2 SQIVND (reference sequence). The CDR3 runs 16 residues. The ends were cut back, 5 bases at V and 8 bases at J, with 22 bases in the middle. The CDR3 loop is CASSFHRSPTTDEQFF. The CDR3 region has the DNA TGTGCCAGTAGTTTCCACAGGAGTCCGACGACCGATGAGCAGTTCTTC.

This rearrangement joins TRBV27 to TRBJ1-6; tentative D call: TRBD1 (5 bases). The germline V and J ends were trimmed by 2 bases and 10 bases, with 12 bases remaining between them. Per the germline V gene, CDR1 is MNHEY and CDR2 is SMNVEV (reference sequence). The CDR3 sequence is 14 residues long. The CDR3 reads CASSLGQGSSPLHF. The DNA for the CDR3 is TGTGCCAGCAGTTTAGGGCAGGGCAGCTCACCCCTCCACTTT.

The table lists this clonotype with many counts. V and J are TRBV5-1 and TRBJ1-5, with TRBD1 matching 8 bases. V lost 4 bases and J lost 0; bases outside the gene matches: 3. In germline, CDR1 is SGHRS, CDR2 YFSETQ. The CDR3 has 15 amino acids. The CDR3 region has the DNA TGCGCCAGCAGCCAAACAGGGGGTAGCAATCAGCCCCAGCATTTT. It yields the protein CASSQTGGSNQPQHF.

J is TRBJ2-1 and V is TRBV24-1, with 13 bases lining up with TRBD2. The J segment lost 7 bases and the V segment lost 2 bases, leaving 7 bases of the junction unmatched. The CDR3 totals 17 residues. Germline values: CDR1 KGHDR, CDR2 SFDVKD. DNA of the CDR3: TGTGCCACCAGTGATTCATCGACTAGCGGGAGGTGGAATGAGCAGTTCTTC. The encoded protein is CATSDSSTSGRWNEQFF.

Turning to this clonotype: This may be a read error: a much more frequent sequence differs by one nucleotide. The CDR3 DNA reads as TGTGCCAGTAGGAACACCGGGGAGCTGTTTTTT. It codes for CASRNTGELFF. This rearrangement joins TRBV19 to TRBJ2-2, with no clear D. In germline, CDR1 is LNHDA, CDR2 SQIVND (reference sequence). This CDR3 region has 11 residues. Trimming took off 6 bases at V and 1 base at J, with 0 bases between the two ends.

This clonotype was picked up a small number of times. The chain carries TRBV6-1 and TRBJ1-2; 7 nucleotides match TRBD1. Germline CDR1 and CDR2: MNHNS and SASEGT. V shed 9 bases, J shed 2 bases, and the junction held 6 bases outside the gene matches. This CDR3 contains 13 residues. As DNA, the CDR3 is TGTGCCAGGCCGGGACAGATCAACTATGGCTACACCTTC. Translation: CARPGQINYGYTF.

This clonotype was seen more than once but under ten times. The V and J genes are TRBV20-1 and TRBJ2-1; 8 bases fit TRBD2. J gave up 3 bases and V 4 bases, and 11 bases lay outside the gene matches. This CDR3 has 16 residues. Germline V gene sequence: CDR1 DFQATT, CDR2 SNEGSKA (reference sequence). DNA of the CDR3: TGCAGTGCTATCGGGGGGGGTCACGGGAGCTACAATGAGCAGTTCTTC. As protein: CSAIGGGHGSYNEQFF.

This clonotype was counted a few times. This rearrangement joins TRBV6-1 to TRBJ2-7; D not certain. Trimming cost V 4 bases and J 3 bases, with 10 bases left between them. Germline V gene sequence: CDR1 MNHNS, CDR2 SASEGT. This CDR3 contains 13 residues. The CDR3 here is CASSGTGYYEQYF. The CDR3 region has the DNA TGTGCCAGCAGTGGTACCGGCTACTACGAGCAGTACTTC.

The chain has TRBV5-1 and TRBJ2-2; D gene ambiguous. Germline values: CDR1 SGHRS, CDR2 YFSETQ. Trimming pared 4 bases from V and 3 bases from J, leaving 13 bases between. This CDR3 comprises 15 residues. The CDR3 region is CASSERLTDTGELFF. In DNA, the CDR3 is TGCGCCAGCAGCGAGAGACTTACCGACACCGGGGAGCTGTTTTTT. Drawing the rest from reference TRBV5-1 and TRBJ2-2, the complete variable domain is KAGVTQTPRYLIKTRGQQVTLSCSPISGHRSVSWYQQTPGQGLQFLFEYFSETQRNKGNFPGRFSGRQFSNSRSEMNVSTLELGDSALYLCASSERLTDTGELFFGEGSRLTVL.

This clonotype was seen more than once but under ten times. The chain employs TRBV7-9 and TRBJ1-2; D unclear. The CDR3 is 15 residues long. Trimming left V 2 bases short and J 4 bases short, with 14 bases between. In germline, CDR1 is SEHNR, CDR2 FQNEAQ (reference sequence). CDR3 residues: CASSLSLTGFYGYTF. The CDR3 bases are TGTGCCAGCAGCTTATCCCTCACTGGTTTCTATGGCTACACCTTC.

Comment on this clonotype: One end of the junction fails to match germline, which may point to a read error. The V and J genes are TRBV2 and TRBJ2-1, with 9 bases matching TRBD2. The length of the CDR3 is 15 residues. Germline loops: CDR1 SNHLY, CDR2 FYNNEI. CDR3 sequence reads: CAGSEAGTSFNEQFF. CDR3 bases: TGTGCCGGCAGTGAAGCCGGGACTAGCTTCAATGAGCAGTTCTTC.

This clonotype came up a few times. The rearrangement uses TRBV28 and TRBJ2-1, with TRBD2 matching 11 bases. The CDR3 covers 14 residues. CDR1 and CDR2 (germline): MDHEN, SYDVKM. V was clipped by 2 bases and J by 8 bases; unmatched bases: 2. CDR3 in DNA: TGTGCCAGCAGTTTAGAGACTAGCGGGGATGAGCAGTTCTTC. Translation gives CASSLETSGDEQFF.